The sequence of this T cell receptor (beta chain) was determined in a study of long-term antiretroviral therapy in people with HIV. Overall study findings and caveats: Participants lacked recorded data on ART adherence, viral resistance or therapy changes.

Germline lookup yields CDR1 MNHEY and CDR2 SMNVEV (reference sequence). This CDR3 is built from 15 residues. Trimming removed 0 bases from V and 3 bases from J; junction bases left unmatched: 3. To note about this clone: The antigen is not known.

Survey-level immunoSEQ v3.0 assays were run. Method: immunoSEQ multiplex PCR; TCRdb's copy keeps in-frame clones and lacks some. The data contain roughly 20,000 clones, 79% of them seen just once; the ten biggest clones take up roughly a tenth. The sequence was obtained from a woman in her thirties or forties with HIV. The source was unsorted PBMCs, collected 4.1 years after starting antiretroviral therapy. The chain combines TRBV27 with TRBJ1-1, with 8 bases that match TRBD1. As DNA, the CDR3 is TGTGCCAGCAGTTTATCCCGGACAGGGTACACTGAAGCTTTCTTT. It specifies CASSLSRTGYTEAFF.